This TCR beta chain appears in the sequencing data of a study of technical replicates of blood from a few donors. Generated by immunoSEQ multiplex PCR, the TCRdb table keeps only in-frame clones and is missing some. The table lists tens of thousands of clones, roughly 94% of them singletons. The CDR3 loop spans 12 amino acids. Trimming shortened V by 6 bases and J by 5 bases, and 8 bases separated the two germline ends. Germline values: CDR1 SEHNR, CDR2 FQNEAQ (reference sequence). This receptor was obtained from a human donor in good health. The sample was T cells isolated from PBMCs. The J gene is TRBJ1-5, the V gene TRBV7-9; D is uncertain. CDR3 nucleotides: TGTGCCAGCAGGGTCGGGGATCAGCCCCAGCATTTT. Translation gives CASRVGDQPQHF. The full variable domain, with the rest looked up from reference TRBV7-9 and TRBJ1-5, is DTGVSQNPRHKITKRGQNVTFRCDPISEHNRLYWYRQTLGQGPEFLTYFQNEAQLEKSRLLSDRFSAERPKGSFSTLEIQRTEQGDSAMYLCASRVGDQPQHFGDGTRLSIL.